These 20 T cell receptor beta chains came from one sample sequenced in a study of control samples from healthy donors and cancer patients (dated by TCRdb to about 2020). To prepare the library, the immunoSEQ multiplex PCR assay was applied. As stored in TCRdb, this immuneACCESS dataset retains in-frame rearrangements with V and J assigned. A fraction of the clones does not appear; measured against another copy, unresolved V genes explain less than half of the discrepancy, and the remainder lacks a known reason. This sample lists roughly 120,000 clones; approximately 90% were detected once. Of the sample, over 2% falls within the top ten clones. The sample taken for sequencing was blood. These receptors all come from a woman aged 70-85 years in good health.

V gene TRBV6-5 combines with J gene TRBJ2-7; 7 nucleotides match TRBD1. The germline CDR1 and CDR2 sequences are MNHEY and SVGAGI. J lost 3 bases, V lost 5 bases, and 7 bases had no gene match. CDR3 length equals 14 residues. CDR3 nucleotide sequence: TGTGCCAGCAGTCGACAGGGACGGGACTACGAGCAGTACTTC. Translation gives CASSRQGRDYEQYF.

The chain carries TRBV5-4 and TRBJ2-5, with 8 bases matching TRBD1. From germline, CDR1 is SGHNT and CDR2 YYREEE (reference sequence). The CDR3 runs 14 residues. Trimming removed 4 bases from V and 5 bases from J; junction bases left unmatched: 7. Here the CDR3 DNA reads TGTGCCAGCAGCCCCGGACAGGGTGCGGAGACCCAGTACTTC. This sequence encodes CASSPGQGAETQYF.

This clone was recorded only once. The rearrangement joins TRBV5-1 to TRBJ1-4; D is possibly TRBD1 (5 bases). The CDR3 has 15 amino acids. V was cut by 5 bases and J by 4 bases, with 15 bases left in between. Germline CDR1 is SGHRS and CDR2 is YFSETQ. The CDR3: CASRHGAALNEKLFF. The CDR3 region has the DNA TGCGCCAGCAGGCATGGGGCAGCGCTTAATGAAAAACTGTTTTTT.

This clone was picked up a small number of times. This chain links TRBV7-2 with TRBJ2-7; 8 nucleotides agree with TRBD1. This CDR3 has 15 residues. Germline V CDR1 and CDR2: SGHTA, FQGNSA. Trimming took 4 bases from V and 6 from J; bases not matched to a gene: 11. CDR3 amino acids: CASSYSVQGAGEQYF. For the CDR3, the DNA is TGTGCCAGCAGCTACTCGGTCCAGGGGGCGGGCGAGCAGTACTTC. The full variable domain, with the rest looked up from reference TRBV7-2 and TRBJ2-7, is GAGVSQSPSNKVTEKGKDVELRCDPISGHTALYWYRQSLGQGLEFLIYFQGNSAPDKSGLPSDRFSAERTGGSVSTLTIQRTQQEDSAVYLCASSYSVQGAGEQYFGPGTRLTVT.

The gene calls are TRBV6-6 and TRBJ1-2; D is perhaps TRBD1 (5 bases). Trimming left V 0 bases short and J 8 bases short, with 7 bases between. The CDR3 consists of 12 residues. Germline CDR1 reads MNHNY; CDR2 reads SVGAGI (reference sequence). Here the CDR3 DNA reads TGTGCCAGCAGTTACTCGGGGGTAGGCTACACCTTC. Protein: CASSYSGVGYTF.

The genes are TRBV3-1 (or the pseudogene TRBV3-2) and TRBJ1-4, with D unresolved. V lost 4 bases and J 4 bases, leaving 10 bases between the germline ends. Germline assignment: CDR1 LGHDT and CDR2 YNNKEL (reference sequence). CDR3 size: 14 residues. This CDR3 reads CASSPSGVNEKLFF. CDR3 coding DNA: TGTGCCAGCAGCCCGTCCGGGGTTAATGAAAAACTGTTTTTT.

The chain is built from TRBV25-1 and TRBJ1-6, with 7 bases aligning to TRBD1. The trim removed 3 bases at V and 7 bases at J, leaving 9 bases unmatched. The CDR3 spans 16 residues. CDR1 MGHDK and CDR2 SYGVNS come from the germline V gene. In DNA, the CDR3 is TGTGCCAGCAGTGAGCCCGACAGGGAGGGGAATTCACCCCTCCACTTT. This translates into CASSEPDREGNSPLHF.

The rearrangement links TRBV5-1 to TRBJ1-1; 7 positions agree with TRBD1. The CDR3 has 13 residues. The V gene end was trimmed by 3 bases and the J gene end by 6 bases; junction bases not matched to a gene: 5. Germline lookup yields CDR1 SGHRS and CDR2 YFSETQ. The CDR3 loop reads CASSYRGEAEAFF. The CDR3 DNA reads TGCGCCAGCAGCTACAGGGGTGAGGCTGAAGCTTTCTTT. Full variable domain (rest looked up from reference TRBV5-1 and TRBJ1-1): KAGVTQTPRYLIKTRGQQVTLSCSPISGHRSVSWYQQTPGQGLQFLFEYFSETQRNKGNFPGRFSGRQFSNSRSEMNVSTLELGDSALYLCASSYRGEAEAFFGQGTRLTVV.

The chain joins TRBV9 to TRBJ1-2, with 7 nucleotides matching TRBD1. The germline CDR1 and CDR2 sequences are SGDLS and YYNGEE. The CDR3 extends over 15 amino acids. J lost 8 bases, V lost 3 bases, and 13 bases had no gene match. DNA for the CDR3: TGTGCCAGCAGCGCCTTTTCAGGGGGTGTGGTGGGCTACACCTTC. It encodes CASSAFSGGVVGYTF.

The rearrangement joins TRBV9 to TRBJ2-3; TRBD2 matches at 12 bases. CDR3 size: 17 residues. The ends lost 1 base at V and 1 base at J; junction bases unmatched: 4. CDR1 SGDLS and CDR2 YYNGEE come from the germline V gene. Here the CDR3 DNA reads TGTGCCAGCAGCGTAACTAGCGGGGGGCCCCGCACAGATACGCAGTATTTT. Protein sequence: CASSVTSGGPRTDTQYF.

This chain joins TRBV24-1 and TRBJ1-5, with D perhaps matching TRBD1 (5 bases). Germline V CDR1 and CDR2: KGHDR, SFDVKD. V lost 3 bases and J 6 bases, leaving 14 bases between the germline ends. The CDR3 has 15 residues. CDR3 sequence reads: CATSDSVSGGQPQHF. The CDR3 region has the DNA TGTGCCACCAGTGATAGTGTGTCTGGGGGTCAGCCCCAGCATTTT.

The chain recombines TRBV29-1 with TRBJ1-1; 10 positions agree with TRBD1. The germline CDR1 and CDR2 sequences are SQVTM and ANQGSEA. There are 14 residues in the CDR3. Unmatched junction bases numbered 9, after V lost 6 bases and J lost 5 bases. CDR3 coding DNA: TGCAGCGTCCAACTCAGGACAGGGGGAACTGAAGCTTTCTTT. This codes for CSVQLRTGGTEAFF.

The CDR3 DNA is TGTGCCAGCAGCCGCAGGGGGTTGACAGATACGCAGTATTTT. Translating it yields CASSRRGLTDTQYF. V is TRBV7-2 and J is TRBJ2-3; the match to TRBD1 covers 7 bases. The CDR3 is 14 amino acids. Germline loops: CDR1 SGHTA, CDR2 FQGNSA. J was trimmed by 3 bases and V by 5 bases; bases with no gene match: 5.

The J gene is TRBJ2-5, the V gene TRBV5-6; D gene ambiguous. Deletions cut 4 bases from V and 4 bases from J, with 8 bases between. From germline, CDR1 is SGHDT and CDR2 YYEEEE. This CDR3 is built from 12 residues. The CDR3 loop reads CASSIRAETQYF. CDR3 coding DNA: TGTGCCAGCAGCATTAGGGCAGAGACCCAGTACTTC.

The gene calls are TRBV3-1 (or the pseudogene TRBV3-2) and TRBJ1-1; D uncertain. V shed 10 bases and J shed 7 bases, with 19 bases lying between them. CDR1 is LGHDT, CDR2 YNNKEL, per germline (reference sequence). The CDR3 sequence is 13 residues long. The CDR3 here is CATEPTGSGEAFF. The CDR3 DNA sequence: TGTGCCACCGAGCCTACCGGGTCGGGTGAAGCTTTCTTT.

The table lists this clone with a count of one. The chain carries TRBV3-1 (or the pseudogene TRBV3-2) and TRBJ2-1, with 11 bases identical to TRBD2. The germline V gene has CDR1 LGHDT and CDR2 YNNKEL (reference sequence). The CDR3 spans 15 residues. V lost 5 bases and J lost 5; bases outside the gene matches: 5. The CDR3 is CASSIGTSGNNEQFF. The CDR3 nucleotides read TGTGCCAGCAGCATCGGGACTAGCGGAAACAATGAGCAGTTCTTC.

The chain links TRBV6-4 to TRBJ2-3; a possible D gene is TRBD2 (5 bases). Between the trimmed V and J ends, which lost 6 bases and 0 bases, there was a span of 7 bases. Germline V gives CDR1 MRHNA, CDR2 SNTAGT. The CDR3 contains 13 residues. The CDR3 loop reads CASSGGSTDTQYF. The CDR3 bases are TGTGCCAGCAGCGGCGGGAGCACAGATACGCAGTATTTT.

V gene TRBV6-1 combines with J gene TRBJ1-3; 8 bases line up with TRBD1. The CDR3 is 16 residues long. The germline V gene encodes CDR1 MNHNS and CDR2 SASEGT. V trimming: 4 bases; J trimming: 2 bases; junction bases outside the gene matches: 7. In nucleotides, the CDR3 is TGTGCCAGCAGTGGAGCAGGGGGCGCTGCTGGAAACACCATATATTTT. It codes for CASSGAGGAAGNTIYF.

V is TRBV29-1 and J is TRBJ1-2, with TRBD1 identical over 9 bases. The CDR3 spans 13 residues. Losses at the gene ends were 6 bases for V and 4 bases for J; bases not matched to a gene: 6. Looked up from germline, CDR1 is SQVTM and CDR2 is ANQGSEA. This CDR3 is CSVGTGTLYGYTF. The DNA of the CDR3 is TGCAGCGTCGGGACAGGGACCCTCTATGGCTACACCTTC.

The V call is TRBV14, the J call TRBJ2-3; D ambiguous. The V gene's germline CDR1 is SGHDN and CDR2 FVKESK. V lost 2 bases to trimming and J lost 2 bases, with 5 bases between them. This CDR3 has 13 amino acids. CDR3 sequence reads: CASSQISTDTQYF. The CDR3 DNA follows: TGTGCCAGCAGCCAAATCTCCACAGATACGCAGTATTTT.